The clone carrying this TCR beta chain has only a few counts. The data are from a study of blood T cell repertoires in COVID-19. Clones were read by immunoSEQ multiplex PCR, and TCRdb kept only the in-frame ones, dropping some. This sample has roughly 100,000 clones, with more than 75% found just once. The germline V gene has CDR1 LGHNA and CDR2 YSLEER. Trimming cost V 4 bases and J 3 bases; bases outside gene matches: 7. CDR3 length: 16 amino acids. Specimen: peripheral blood. This TCR derives from a woman aged 80 or over with active COVID-19. The chain has TRBV4-3 and TRBJ2-7, with 12 nucleotides matching TRBD2. CDR3 sequence (DNA): TGCGCCAGCAGCCGTACTGCGACTAGCGGGAGCTACGAGCAGTACTTC. Protein sequence: CASSRTATSGSYEQYF.